These 17 T cell receptor beta chains originate from one sample sequenced in a study of T cell responses to AZD1222 COVID-19 vaccine. The method was immunoSEQ multiplex PCR; TCRdb's version includes in-frame clones alone and lacks a portion of them. This sample carries about 67,000 clones, roughly 85% of them seen once, and the ten largest clones take 6.5%. The sample consisted of peripheral blood, taken 28 days after the second AZD1222 dose. The receptors were gathered from an adult who received the AZD1222 COVID-19 vaccine.

This clone was seen just once. The chain combines TRBV25-1 with TRBJ1-3; D is unresolved. CDR1 is MGHDK, CDR2 SYGVNS, per germline. The CDR3 is 15 amino acids. Trimming shortened V by 7 bases and J by 0 bases, and 13 bases separated the two germline ends. The CDR3 nucleotides are TGTGCCAGCACCTCGGACCTAAGCTCTGGAAACACCATATATTTT. This sequence encodes CASTSDLSSGNTIYF.

The chain combines TRBV14 with TRBJ2-7; TRBD2 is a possible D gene (5 bases). Germline CDR1 SGHDN, CDR2 FVKESK. CDR3 size: 10 residues. Trimming removed 6 bases at V and 7 bases at J, with 7 bases between. The CDR3 coding sequence is TGTGCCAGCAGACGGGGTGAGCAGTACTTC. Translating gives CASRRGEQYF.

This clone is judged medium-sized (0.01 to 0.1%). This chain connects TRBV7-9 to TRBJ1-5, with D tentatively TRBD1 (6 bases). CDR3 size: 15 residues. Trimming removed 4 bases at V and 5 bases at J, with 15 bases between. Per the germline V gene, CDR1 is SEHNR and CDR2 is FQNEAQ (reference sequence). The CDR3 is CASSSTRAGDQPQHF. For the CDR3, the DNA is TGTGCCAGCAGCTCGACGAGGGCAGGGGATCAGCCCCAGCATTTT.

The rearrangement uses TRBV5-1 and TRBJ1-1, with 9 bases aligning to TRBD1. This CDR3 comprises 14 residues. V was pared by 5 bases and J by 1 base, with 3 bases of the junction left unmatched. Germline V gives CDR1 SGHRS, CDR2 YFSETQ. The CDR3 region is CASSLTGGNTEAFF. DNA of the CDR3: TGCGCCAGCAGTTTGACAGGGGGGAACACTGAAGCTTTCTTT.

This chain links TRBV19 with TRBJ2-2, with D perhaps matching TRBD1 or TRBD2 (5 bases each). The CDR3 has 17 amino acids. The V gene's germline CDR1 is LNHDA and CDR2 SQIVND (reference sequence). Trimming removed 5 bases from V and 0 bases from J, with 16 bases in between. This CDR3 reads CASSLPPRGPNTGELFF. CDR3 nucleotide sequence: TGTGCCAGTAGTCTCCCCCCCCGGGGACCGAACACCGGGGAGCTGTTTTTT.

This rearrangement joins TRBV11-2 to TRBJ1-2, with 8 nucleotides matching TRBD1. Germline loops: CDR1 SGHAT, CDR2 FQNNGV. The junction had 9 bases not matched to a gene; V was cut back by 0 bases and J by 0 bases. The length of the CDR3 is 18 residues. CDR3 in DNA: TGTGCCAGCAGCTTAGAGAGGGACAGGCCAAGGACTAACTATGGCTACACCTTC. Protein: CASSLERDRPRTNYGYTF.

This clone was counted only a few times. V is TRBV9 and J is TRBJ2-7; 7 positions match TRBD1. The V segment lost 3 bases and the J segment 2 bases; nucleotides outside the gene matches: 5. This CDR3 is 14 amino acids long. Germline CDR1 and CDR2: SGDLS and YYNGEE. The chain's CDR3 is CASSEGQLPYEQYF. The CDR3 bases are TGTGCCAGCAGCGAGGGACAGTTACCCTACGAGCAGTACTTC. Full variable domain (outside the CDR3, taken from reference TRBV9 and TRBJ2-7): DSGVTQTPKHLITATGQRVTLRCSPRSGDLSVYWYQQSLDQGLQFLIQYYNGEERAKGNILERFSAQQFPDLHSELNLSSLELGDSALYFCASSEGQLPYEQYFGPGTRLTVT.

The V and J genes are TRBV7-9 and TRBJ2-5; D tentatively fits TRBD1 or TRBD2 (5 bases each). The CDR3 extends over 15 amino acids. Germline V gene lookup returns CDR1 SEHNR and CDR2 FQNEAQ (reference sequence). The ends were cut back, 4 bases at V and 2 bases at J, with 14 bases in the middle. The CDR3: CASSSRGRVQETQYF. The CDR3 nucleotides are TGTGCCAGCAGCTCGAGGGGAAGGGTACAAGAGACCCAGTACTTC.

The V gene is TRBV6-6, the J gene TRBJ2-3; possibly TRBD1 or TRBD2 for D (6 bases each). V dropped 7 bases and J dropped 7 bases, with 15 bases sitting between them. CDR3 length equals 13 residues. Germline V gene lookup returns CDR1 MNHNY and CDR2 SVGAGI (reference sequence). The CDR3 nucleotides are TGTGCCAGCATCCCCGCGGGACAAAATACGCAGTATTTT. It is translated as CASIPAGQNTQYF.

The chain combines TRBV15 with TRBJ1-2; D gene ambiguous. Trimming stripped 0 bases from V and 4 bases from J, with 9 bases between. The CDR3 is 14 residues long. CDR1 and CDR2 from the germline V gene are LNHNV and YYDKDF (reference sequence). Here the CDR3 DNA reads TGTGCCACCAGCAGAGATCTGCGGTCCTATGGCTACACCTTC. It yields the protein CATSRDLRSYGYTF.

This chain joins TRBV9 and TRBJ1-1; D is possibly TRBD1 (5 bases). The CDR3 covers 17 residues. Germline V gene lookup returns CDR1 SGDLS and CDR2 YYNGEE. The V gene lost 3 bases and the J gene lost 0 bases, with 18 bases spanning the gap. CDR3 nucleotides: TGTGCCAGCAGCGCCACACTTGGAGTCAGGGTGAACACTGAAGCTTTCTTT. Amino acids: CASSATLGVRVNTEAFF.

The CDR3 sequence: CASGITGELFF. For the CDR3, the DNA is TGTGCCAGCGGAATCACCGGGGAGCTGTTTTTT. The chain carries TRBV3-1 (or the pseudogene TRBV3-2) and TRBJ2-2, with no clear D. Trimming cost V 8 bases and J 4 bases, with 5 bases left between them. The CDR3 is made up of 11 amino acids. In germline, CDR1 is LGHDT, CDR2 YNNKEL (reference sequence).

V usage is TRBV3-1 (or the pseudogene TRBV3-2) and J usage is TRBJ1-4, with D tentatively TRBD1 (5 bases). Trimming pared 5 bases from V and 6 bases from J, leaving 10 bases between. This CDR3 region has 13 residues. Germline V gene sequence: CDR1 LGHDT, CDR2 YNNKEL (reference sequence). DNA of the CDR3: TGTGCCAGCAGCTGGGGGGTCGATGAAAAACTGTTTTTT. Its translation: CASSWGVDEKLFF.

The chain couples TRBV6-5 to TRBJ2-7; 10 bases match TRBD1. CDR1 and CDR2 from the germline V gene are MNHEY and SVGAGI. This CDR3 is 15 amino acids long. The ends lost 2 bases at V and 7 bases at J; junction bases unmatched: 8. The CDR3 here is CASSYEARTGGEQYF. Written as DNA, the CDR3 is TGTGCCAGCAGTTACGAGGCCCGGACAGGGGGAGAGCAGTACTTC.

The V call is TRBV10-1, the J call TRBJ2-3; tentative D call: TRBD2 (6 bases). Germline V lookup: CDR1 WNHNN, CDR2 SYGVQD (reference sequence). Trimming pared 3 bases from V and 3 bases from J, leaving 16 bases between. This CDR3 comprises 16 residues. The CDR3, as DNA: TGCGCCAGCAGTGACACCGGGAGTTTTCAAACAGATACGCAGTATTTT. This sequence encodes CASSDTGSFQTDTQYF.

The chain uses TRBV7-8 and TRBJ1-2; D gene unclear. CDR3 size: 14 residues. Looked up from germline, CDR1 is SGHVS and CDR2 is FQNEAQ. V was pared by 2 bases and J by 4 bases, with 11 bases between. The CDR3 DNA follows: TGTGCCAGCAGCTTAAGCAGCTTTGGCTATGGCTACACCTTC. As protein: CASSLSSFGYGYTF.

This chain uses TRBV15 with TRBJ1-1; a weak D match, TRBD1 (5 bases). With 0 bases removed from V and 2 bases from J, the gap between germline ends came to 13 bases. The CDR3 has 16 residues. The germline V gene has CDR1 LNHNV and CDR2 YYDKDF (reference sequence). CDR3 loop: CATSREGGALNTEAFF. CDR3 DNA: TGTGCCACCAGCAGAGAGGGGGGTGCCCTTAACACTGAAGCTTTCTTT.